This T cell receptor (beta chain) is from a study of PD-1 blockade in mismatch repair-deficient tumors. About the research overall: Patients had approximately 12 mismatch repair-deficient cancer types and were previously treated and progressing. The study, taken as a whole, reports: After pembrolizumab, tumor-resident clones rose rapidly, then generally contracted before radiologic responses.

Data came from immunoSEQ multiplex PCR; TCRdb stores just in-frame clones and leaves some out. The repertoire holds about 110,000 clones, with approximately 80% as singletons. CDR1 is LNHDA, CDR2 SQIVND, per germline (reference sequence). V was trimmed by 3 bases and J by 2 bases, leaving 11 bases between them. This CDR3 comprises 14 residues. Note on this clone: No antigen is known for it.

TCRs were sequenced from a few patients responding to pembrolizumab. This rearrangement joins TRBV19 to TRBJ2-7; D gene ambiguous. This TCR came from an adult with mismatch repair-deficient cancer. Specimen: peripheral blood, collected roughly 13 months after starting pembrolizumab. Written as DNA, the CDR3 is TGTGCCAGTAGTATGACCCAAGGCCCCTACGAGCAGTACTTC. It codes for CASSMTQGPYEQYF.